Reported below is one TCR beta chain. As yet, its antigen is unknown. This record comes from a study of T-cell memory formation after mild COVID-19. Background on the study: TCR clusters were largely donor specific.

Per germline, CDR1 MGHRA and CDR2 YSYEKL. Deletions cut 3 bases from V and 7 bases from J, with 12 bases between. The CDR3 is made up of 13 amino acids. Study-level results: Researchers report contracting CD4+ clones mostly in CM and EM, with CD8+ clones in EMRA.

TCRdb re-called the 5' RACE reads through MiXCR, storing one row per CDR3 protein. The table records a few hundred thousand distinct CDR3 sequences, 15% to 20% of them present only once. The chain combines TRBV4-1 with TRBJ1-1; the D gene is possibly TRBD1 (5 bases). The sequenced sample was PBMCs or a T cell subset sorted from them (not recorded which). The clonotype comes from a man younger than 35 who had mild COVID-19 (a few samples of this study predate the infection). Cell type and time point are not known. Here the CDR3 reads CASSQLAGSEAFF. The CDR3 region has the DNA TGCGCCAGCAGCCAGCTCGCAGGGAGTGAAGCTTTCTTT.